This T cell receptor beta chain derives from a study of OX40 agonist ivuxolimab in advanced cancers. The germline CDR1 and CDR2 sequences are KGHSH and LQKENI. The CDR3 totals 14 residues. The V end lost 1 base, the J end lost 2 bases, and 9 bases lay between the germline ends. Data came from immunoSEQ multiplex PCR; TCRdb stores just in-frame clones and leaves some out. This table holds roughly 70,000 clones, approximately 88% found once. The V gene is TRBV18, the J gene TRBJ2-7; TRBD1 or TRBD2 may be the D gene (5 bases each). This clonotype was obtained from an adult with an advanced solid tumor such as melanoma, head and neck, liver or kidney cancer. The sample here was CD4+ or CD8+ T cells sorted from blood, taken in a trial of the OX40 agonist ivuxolimab. DNA for the CDR3: TGTGCCAGCTCACCACGGGACCAAGCCTACGAGCAGTACTTC. Its translation is CASSPRDQAYEQYF.